These 5 T cell receptor beta chains were all obtained from the same sample, sequenced in a study of cytomegalovirus exposure and HLA in healthy donors. It was with 60 Vbeta and 13 Jbeta primers that the PCR ran. TCRdb's table, derived via immunoSEQ multiplex PCR, lists solely in-frame clones and lacks some. The sample shows roughly 150,000 clones, about three quarters of them seen only once. The sample taken for sequencing was PBMCs. These receptors all stem from a female donor in good health and CMV-seronegative.

This clone was seen a few times. The chain recombines TRBV9 with TRBJ2-1; 11 positions match TRBD2. This CDR3 spans 17 amino acids. CDR1 is SGDLS and CDR2 is YYNGEE in the germline V gene. Trimming removed 4 bases from V and 4 bases from J; junction bases left unmatched: 10. The CDR3 DNA reads TGTGCCAGCAGCCCCACTCACGGGACTAGCGGATACAATGAGCAGTTCTTC. It specifies CASSPTHGTSGYNEQFF.

The chain combines TRBV7-8 with TRBJ2-7; 9 nucleotides align to TRBD1. This CDR3 comprises 15 residues. Germline V CDR1 and CDR2: SGHVS, FQNEAQ. Trimming removed 1 base from V and 4 bases from J; junction bases left unmatched: 5. The CDR3 is CASSLEGTGIYEQYF. The CDR3 nucleotides are TGTGCCAGCAGCTTAGAGGGGACAGGGATTTACGAGCAGTACTTC.

The chain has TRBV4-1 and TRBJ2-1; a weak D match, TRBD1 (5 bases). The CDR3 totals 16 residues. V lost 2 bases and J lost 2, with 13 bases in between. Germline V lookup: CDR1 MGHRA, CDR2 YSYEKL. The CDR3 DNA follows: TGCGCCAGCAGCCAACTGTCACAGGAACCCTACAATGAGCAGTTCTTC. Its protein product is CASSQLSQEPYNEQFF.

This chain links TRBV11-1 with TRBJ2-3, with D possibly matching TRBD2 (6 bases). Germline V lookup: CDR1 SGHAT, CDR2 FQDESV (reference sequence). V dropped 2 bases and J dropped 3 bases, with 9 bases sitting between them. CDR3 length: 14 amino acids. This chain's CDR3 is CASSLRETTDTQYF. The CDR3 nucleotides are TGTGCCAGCAGCTTACGGGAGACGACAGATACGCAGTATTTT.

This clone was counted between two and nine times. The J gene is TRBJ2-7, the V gene TRBV7-2, with 7 nucleotides matching TRBD1. The CDR3 length is 14 residues. Germline values: CDR1 SGHTA, CDR2 FQGNSA. V shed 5 bases and J 4 bases; nucleotides not matched to a gene: 8. The CDR3: CASSRGQPIYEQYF. The CDR3, as DNA: TGTGCCAGCAGCCGGGGACAGCCTATTTACGAGCAGTACTTC. Full variable domain (missing parts from reference TRBV7-2 and TRBJ2-7): GAGVSQSPSNKVTEKGKDVELRCDPISGHTALYWYRQSLGQGLEFLIYFQGNSAPDKSGLPSDRFSAERTGGSVSTLTIQRTQQEDSAVYLCASSRGQPIYEQYFGPGTRLTVT.